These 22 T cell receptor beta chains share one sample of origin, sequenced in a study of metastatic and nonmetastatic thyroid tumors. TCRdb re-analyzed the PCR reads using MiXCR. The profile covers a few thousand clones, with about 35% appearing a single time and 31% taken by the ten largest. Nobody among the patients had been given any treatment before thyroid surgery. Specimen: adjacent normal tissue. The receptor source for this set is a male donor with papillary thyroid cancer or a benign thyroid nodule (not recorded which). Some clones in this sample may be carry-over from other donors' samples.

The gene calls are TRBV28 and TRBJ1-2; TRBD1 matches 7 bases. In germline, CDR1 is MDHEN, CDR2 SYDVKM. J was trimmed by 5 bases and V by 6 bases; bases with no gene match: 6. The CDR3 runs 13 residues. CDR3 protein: CASRSTGEYGYTF. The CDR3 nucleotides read TGTGCCAGCAGATCTACAGGGGAGTATGGCTACACCTTC.

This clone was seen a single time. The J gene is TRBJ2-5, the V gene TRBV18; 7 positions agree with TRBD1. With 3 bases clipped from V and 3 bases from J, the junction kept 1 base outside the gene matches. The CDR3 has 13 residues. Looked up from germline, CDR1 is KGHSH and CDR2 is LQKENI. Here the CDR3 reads CASSPDREETQYF. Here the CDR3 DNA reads TGTGCCAGCTCACCCGACAGGGAAGAGACCCAGTACTTC.

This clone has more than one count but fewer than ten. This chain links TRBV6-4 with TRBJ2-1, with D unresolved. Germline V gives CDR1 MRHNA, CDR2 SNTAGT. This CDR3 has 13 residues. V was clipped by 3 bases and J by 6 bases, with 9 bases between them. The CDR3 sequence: CASSEGYPNEQFF. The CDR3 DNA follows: TGTGCCAGCAGTGAGGGGTACCCCAATGAGCAGTTCTTC.

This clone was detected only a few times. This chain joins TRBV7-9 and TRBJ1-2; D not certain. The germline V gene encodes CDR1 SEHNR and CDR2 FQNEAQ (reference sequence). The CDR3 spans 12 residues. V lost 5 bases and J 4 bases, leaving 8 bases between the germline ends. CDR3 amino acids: CASSQDGYGYTF. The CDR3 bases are TGTGCCAGCAGCCAGGACGGCTATGGCTACACCTTC.

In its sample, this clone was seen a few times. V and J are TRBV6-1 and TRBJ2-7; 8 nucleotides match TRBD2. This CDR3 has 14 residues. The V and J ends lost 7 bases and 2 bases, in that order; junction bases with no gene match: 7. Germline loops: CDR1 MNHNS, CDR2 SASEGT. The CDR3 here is CASKGSGGPYEQYF. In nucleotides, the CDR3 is TGTGCCAGCAAGGGTTCGGGAGGGCCCTACGAGCAGTACTTC.

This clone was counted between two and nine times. The CDR3 sequence is CASSPPEGPHYNEQFF. CDR3 in DNA: TGTGCCAGCAGCCCCCCTGAGGGGCCCCACTACAATGAGCAGTTCTTC. The J gene is TRBJ2-1, the V gene TRBV9; D tentatively reads TRBD1 or TRBD2 (5 bases each). The V and J ends lost 4 bases and 3 bases respectively, with 17 bases between them. CDR1 and CDR2 from the germline V gene are SGDLS and YYNGEE. This CDR3 is 16 amino acids long. The full variable domain, with the rest looked up from reference TRBV9 and TRBJ2-1, is DSGVTQTPKHLITATGQRVTLRCSPRSGDLSVYWYQQSLDQGLQFLIQYYNGEERAKGNILERFSAQQFPDLHSELNLSSLELGDSALYFCASSPPEGPHYNEQFFGPGTRLTVL.

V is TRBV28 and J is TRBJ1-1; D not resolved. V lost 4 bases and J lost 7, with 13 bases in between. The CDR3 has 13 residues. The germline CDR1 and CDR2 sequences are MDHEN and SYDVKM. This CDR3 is CASSSTAKGEAFF. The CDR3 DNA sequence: TGTGCCAGCAGTTCTACAGCGAAGGGTGAAGCTTTCTTT.

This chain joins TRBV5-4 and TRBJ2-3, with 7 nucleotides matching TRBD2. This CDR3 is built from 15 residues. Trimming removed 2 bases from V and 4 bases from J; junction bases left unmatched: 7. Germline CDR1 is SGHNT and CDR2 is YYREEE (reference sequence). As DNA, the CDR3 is TGTGCCAGCAGCTTTTTCGGGGGGAGGGCAGATACGCAGTATTTT. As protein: CASSFFGGRADTQYF.

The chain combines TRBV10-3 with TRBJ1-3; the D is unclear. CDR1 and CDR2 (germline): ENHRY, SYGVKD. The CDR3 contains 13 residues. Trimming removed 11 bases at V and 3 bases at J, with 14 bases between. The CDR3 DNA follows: TGTGCCCCCACAAGTGCGATTGGAAACACCATATATTTT. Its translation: CAPTSAIGNTIYF.

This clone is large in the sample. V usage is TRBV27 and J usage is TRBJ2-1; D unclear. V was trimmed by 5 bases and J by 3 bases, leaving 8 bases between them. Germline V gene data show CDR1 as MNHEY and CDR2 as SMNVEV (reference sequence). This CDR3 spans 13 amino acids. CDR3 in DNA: TGTGCCAGCAGTCCCTCTAACTACAATGAGCAGTTCTTC. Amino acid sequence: CASSPSNYNEQFF.

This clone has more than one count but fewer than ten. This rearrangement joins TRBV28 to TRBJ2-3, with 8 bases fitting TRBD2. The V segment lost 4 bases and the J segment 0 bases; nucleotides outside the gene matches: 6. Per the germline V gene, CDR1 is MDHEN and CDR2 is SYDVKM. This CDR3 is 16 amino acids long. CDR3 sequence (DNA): TGTGCCAGCAGTTCGACTAGCGCTACTAGCACAGATACGCAGTATTTT. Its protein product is CASSSTSATSTDTQYF.

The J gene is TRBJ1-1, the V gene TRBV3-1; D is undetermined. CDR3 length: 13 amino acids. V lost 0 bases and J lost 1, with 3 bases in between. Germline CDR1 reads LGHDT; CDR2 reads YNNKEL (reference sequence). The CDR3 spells CASSQDGNTEAFF. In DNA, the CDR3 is TGTGCCAGCAGCCAAGACGGGAACACTGAAGCTTTCTTT.

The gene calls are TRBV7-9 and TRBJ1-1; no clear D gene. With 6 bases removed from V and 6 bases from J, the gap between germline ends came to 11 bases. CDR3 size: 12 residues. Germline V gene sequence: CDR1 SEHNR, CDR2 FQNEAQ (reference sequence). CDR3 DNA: TGTGCCAGCAGTGAGGCCATGGCTGAAGCTTTCTTT. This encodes CASSEAMAEAFF. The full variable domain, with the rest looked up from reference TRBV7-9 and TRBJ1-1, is DTGVSQNPRHKITKRGQNVTFRCDPISEHNRLYWYRQTLGQGPEFLTYFQNEAQLEKSRLLSDRFSAERPKGSFSTLEIQRTEQGDSAMYLCASSEAMAEAFFGQGTRLTVV.

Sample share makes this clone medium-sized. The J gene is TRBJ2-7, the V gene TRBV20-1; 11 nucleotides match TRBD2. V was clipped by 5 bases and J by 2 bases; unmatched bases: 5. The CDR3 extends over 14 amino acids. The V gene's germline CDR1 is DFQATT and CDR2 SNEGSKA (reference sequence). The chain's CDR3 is CSAFLAGGTYEQYF. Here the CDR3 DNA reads TGCAGTGCTTTCTTAGCGGGAGGGACCTACGAGCAGTACTTC.

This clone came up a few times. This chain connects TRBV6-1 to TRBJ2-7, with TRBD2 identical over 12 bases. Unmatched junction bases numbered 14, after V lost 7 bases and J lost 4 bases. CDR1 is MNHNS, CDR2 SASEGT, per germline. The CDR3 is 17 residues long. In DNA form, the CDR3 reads TGTGCCAGCACCCCCTTCCTGACTAGCGGGAGTGCTTACGAGCAGTACTTC. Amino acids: CASTPFLTSGSAYEQYF.

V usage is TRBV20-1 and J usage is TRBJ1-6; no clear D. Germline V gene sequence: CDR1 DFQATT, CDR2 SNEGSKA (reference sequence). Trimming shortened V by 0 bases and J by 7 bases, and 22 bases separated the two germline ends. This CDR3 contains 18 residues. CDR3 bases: TGCAGTGCTAGAGACTGGGTCATGGACCCCTGGTTCAATTCACCCCTCCACTTT. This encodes CSARDWVMDPWFNSPLHF.

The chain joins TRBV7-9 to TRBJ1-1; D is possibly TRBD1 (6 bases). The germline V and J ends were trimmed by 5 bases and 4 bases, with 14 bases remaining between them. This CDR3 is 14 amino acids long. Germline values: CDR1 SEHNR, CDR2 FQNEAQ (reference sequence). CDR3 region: CASSRGTIGTEAFF. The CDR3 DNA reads TGTGCCAGCAGCCGCGGGACAATCGGCACTGAAGCTTTCTTT.

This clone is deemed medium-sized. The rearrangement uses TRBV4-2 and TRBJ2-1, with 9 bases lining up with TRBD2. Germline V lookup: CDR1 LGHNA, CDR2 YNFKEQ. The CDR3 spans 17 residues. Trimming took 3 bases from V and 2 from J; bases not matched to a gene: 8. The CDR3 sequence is CASSQEIAGAAYNEQFF. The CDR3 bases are TGTGCCAGCAGCCAGGAAATAGCGGGAGCTGCCTACAATGAGCAGTTCTTC.

Written as DNA, the CDR3 is TGTGCCAGTACTCGTTTCGGGACACAAGGAACCGGGGAGCTGTTTTTT. Amino acids: CASTRFGTQGTGELFF. The V call is TRBV19, the J call TRBJ2-2; TRBD1 is a possible D gene (6 bases). The CDR3 spans 16 residues. Germline lookup yields CDR1 LNHDA and CDR2 SQIVND (reference sequence). The V gene lost 7 bases and the J gene lost 5 bases, with 20 bases spanning the gap.

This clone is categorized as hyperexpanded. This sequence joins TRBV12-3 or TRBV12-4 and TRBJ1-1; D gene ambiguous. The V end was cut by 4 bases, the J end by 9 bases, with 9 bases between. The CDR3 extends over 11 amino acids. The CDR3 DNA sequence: TGTGCCAGCAGTTCACAGAGAAAAGCTTTCTTT. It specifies CASSSQRKAFF.

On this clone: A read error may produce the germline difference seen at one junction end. CDR3 residues: CASTLTGTNDAFF. The CDR3 coding sequence is TGTGCCAGCACCTTGACAGGGACGAATGATGCTTTCTTT. The V and J genes are TRBV5-6 and TRBJ1-1; 7 bases match TRBD1. Germline V lookup: CDR1 SGHDT, CDR2 YYEEEE. The CDR3 runs to 13 residues.

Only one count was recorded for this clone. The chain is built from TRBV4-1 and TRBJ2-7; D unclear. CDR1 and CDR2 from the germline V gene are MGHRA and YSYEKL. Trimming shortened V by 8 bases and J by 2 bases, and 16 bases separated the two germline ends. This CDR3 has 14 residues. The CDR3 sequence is CASADSDKTYEQYF. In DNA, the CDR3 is TGCGCCAGCGCCGATTCAGACAAGACCTACGAGCAGTACTTC.